The following is a TCR beta chain sequence with its context. This CDR3 contains 12 residues. CDR1 and CDR2 (germline): SEHNR, FQNEAQ (reference sequence). V lost 2 bases and J 8 bases, leaving 9 bases between the germline ends. How the authors handled the data: Estimates of nucleated cell counts were drawn from the amplification of reference gene primers. This table comes from immunoSEQ multiplex PCR, and its TCRdb copy is limited to in-frame clones, with some not included. V, J and clone size derive from that table, while D and trimming were established from the DNA sequence. The data show hundreds of thousands of clones, 80% to 90% seen once. The data belong to a study of blood T cell repertoires in COVID-19.

This rearrangement joins TRBV7-9 to TRBJ1-2; D call uncertain. Sequencing input: peripheral blood. This clonotype was obtained from a middle-aged woman who had recovered from COVID-19. CDR3 DNA sequence: TGTGCCAGCAGCTTATCAGTTCGCGGCTACACCTTC. This gives the protein CASSLSVRGYTF.